One T cell receptor beta chain is described in this entry. This clonotype was counted only a few times. Its cognate antigen has yet to be identified. Base qualities are not at hand, and no much larger clone is one base apart. This entry belongs to a study of human T cells and chemical hapten exposure (dated by TCRdb to the early 2020s). At the level of the whole study: For sensitization, 2% DPC in acetone was applied to a 2 cm by 2 cm area of upper inner arm skin. Twenty-nine alopecia patients gave blood for TCR sequencing at one to four time points (pre-sensitization, 2, 6 and 24 weeks). Patients additionally received weekly therapeutic DPC doses to the scalp throughout the roughly 23-week study period. Libraries were combined into a pool for sequencing, and differences in TCR yield between samples came mainly from small differences in library volumes within the pool. Blood samples were taken from patients before sensitization (week 0) and at 2, 6 and about 24 weeks after DPC sensitization. This study followed changes in the peripheral blood TCR repertoire in vivo during primary and secondary sensitization of alopecia patients to the hapten diphenylcyclopropenone (DPC). The mostly female patient cohort included alopecia areata with under or over 50% scalp involvement, alopecia totalis and alopecia universalis. Patch tests used Finn chambers with 0.01% DPC on the upper back, scored after 6 days by International Contact Dermatitis Research Group standards.

The CDR1 and CDR2 encoded by the germline V gene are MNHEY and SVGAGI. The CDR3 starts with the cysteine, ends with the phenylalanine, and has 14 residues. Only the CDR3 region is kept as DNA, spanning 42 bases read in frame from base 1. The V end gives up 0 bases and the J end 9 bases, leaving 8 bases in the junction not matched to a gene. Library creation used RACE. Sequencing was performed on a NextSeq 500. During library preparation, unique molecular identifiers were attached to individual cDNA molecules so that TCRs could be counted in a quantitative, reproducible way. Each blood RNA sample was used to sequence both TCR alpha and TCR beta chains. For the original study's pipeline: Samples had a median of about 90,000 TCRs, with a range from roughly 20,000 to 690,600. V, J and CDR3 annotation of the TCR reads was carried out using the Decombinator software suite. Every sample was subsampled to the same number of TCRs (28,000) for the PS versus PT1 abundance plots. TCRs were defined as expanded if absent before sensitization and observed at least eight times at the 2-week time point. The public reads were quality trimmed at Q25 with fastp and then assembled into clones with MiXCR by TCRdb, keeping productive beta chains. Here each entry gathers all rows of one CDR3 protein and keeps the most common genes and DNA. TCRdb, not the original authors, processed these V and J calls. The sample yields some 330,000 distinct CDR3 sequences; 5% to 6.5% were counted once. Together, the top ten hold around 8% of the sample.

The study at large found these results: After repeated subsampling, the strength of the expansion versus patch-test correlation and the threshold at which it became significant changed. A positive correlation was found between the number of PT1 expanded TCRs and patch test score, with significance reached at thresholds 8, 16 and 32 but not 4. Expanded TCRs formed significantly more large CDR3 similarity clusters than pre-sensitization or healthy control sets, consistent with antigen-driven responses. DPC sensitization did not change how many TCRs were above 1 in 1000 frequency, and no evidence was found of alterations in global repertoire structure. Because every patient had alopecia, a presumed autoimmune disease, the patients' immune response might differ from that of healthy individuals.

What this sample's time point label stands for: pre-sensitization, week 0. This sample's treatment or condition label indicates: therapeutic diphenylcyclopropenone sensitization with weekly scalp DPC. At each patch-test visit, blood was drawn before the patch test was applied. To be eligible, patients had to be aged 18 to 70, diagnosed with alopecia and judged suitable for DPC therapy, while pregnant patients were excluded. Total RNA was extracted from unfractionated whole blood collected in Tempus Blood RNA tubes. The material was whole blood, obtained in connection with sensitization to the hapten diphenylcyclopropenone (DPC). In this chain, TRBV6-5 is recombined with TRBJ2-7; 7 middle bases align to TRBD1. The source is a woman under 30 with alopecia areata. Some clones in this sample may be carry-over from other donors' samples. Here is the DNA: TGTGCCAGCAGTTACTCAGGAACAGGGGAAAGGCAGTACTTC. This codes for CASSYSGTGERQYF.